The 26 T cell receptor beta chains in this list originate from one sample, sequenced in a study of T cells in Graves' hyperthyroidism and ophthalmopathy. Researchers amplified the TCR beta CDR3 regions from RNA transcripts. TCR CDR3 regions were first amplified by RT-PCR with HTBI primers. Each CDR3 protein is one row after TCRdb ran MiXCR on the multiplex PCR reads. The table lists around 270,000 distinct CDR3 sequences, roughly a fifth of them singletons. The material sequenced was blood. The source is a man aged 45 to 65 with Graves' ophthalmopathy.

This clonotype has only a few counts. The chain combines TRBV9 with TRBJ2-7, with TRBD2 identical over 9 bases. This CDR3 has 15 amino acids. Trimming cost V 0 bases and J 3 bases; bases outside gene matches: 4. Germline lookup yields CDR1 SGDLS and CDR2 YYNGEE. DNA for the CDR3: TGTGCCAGCAGCGTAGAGACTAGCGGACTCTACGAGCAGTACTTC. It encodes CASSVETSGLYEQYF.

This clonotype was recorded many times. V is TRBV2 and J is TRBJ2-1; the match to TRBD2 covers 11 bases. In germline, CDR1 is SNHLY, CDR2 FYNNEI. The CDR3 length is 16 residues. V shed 4 bases, J shed 6 bases, and the junction held 8 bases outside the gene matches. The CDR3 here is CASSAKLAGEINEQFF. The CDR3 region has the DNA TGTGCCAGCAGTGCCAAACTAGCGGGAGAAATCAATGAGCAGTTCTTC.

This clonotype was observed a few times. The gene calls are TRBV10-3 and TRBJ1-1; no reliable D call. Trimming stripped 2 bases from V and 7 bases from J, with 8 bases between. From germline, CDR1 is ENHRY and CDR2 SYGVKD. This CDR3 spans 12 amino acids. CDR3 loop: CAISEPGREAFF. CDR3 nucleotide sequence: TGTGCCATCAGTGAGCCAGGCCGTGAAGCTTTCTTT.

This clonotype was seen repeatedly, ten times or more. The chain links TRBV27 to TRBJ2-3; D possibly corresponds to TRBD1 (5 bases). The CDR3 has 14 residues. The V and J ends lost 2 bases and 5 bases respectively, with 11 bases between them. From germline, CDR1 is MNHEY and CDR2 SMNVEV (reference sequence). In DNA form, the CDR3 reads TGTGCCAGCAGTTTAGGTGGGGCAGGAGATACGCAGTATTTT. Its protein is CASSLGGAGDTQYF.

The J gene is TRBJ1-6, the V gene TRBV3-1; 8 bases agree with TRBD1. Per the germline V gene, CDR1 is LGHDT and CDR2 is YNNKEL (reference sequence). The junction had 4 bases not matched to a gene; V was cut back by 0 bases and J by 9 bases. The CDR3 has 15 amino acids. This CDR3 is CASSQERTGSSPLHF. CDR3 DNA sequence: TGTGCCAGCAGCCAAGAACGGACAGGGAGTTCACCCCTCCACTTT.

The chain has TRBV13 and TRBJ2-2, with unresolved D. The germline V gene encodes CDR1 PRHDT and CDR2 FYEKMQ (reference sequence). The length of the CDR3 is 14 residues. V was cut by 3 bases and J by 4 bases, with 9 bases left in between. The CDR3 reads CASSFLQSTGELFF. CDR3 coding DNA: TGTGCCAGCAGCTTTTTACAGTCCACCGGGGAGCTGTTTTTT.

This clonotype was counted a few times. The CDR3 spells CASSPEDRTNEKLFF. For the CDR3, the DNA is TGTGCCAGCAGCCCCGAGGACAGAACTAATGAAAAACTGTTTTTT. The chain employs TRBV7-9 and TRBJ1-4, with a tentative D call TRBD1 (6 bases). Trimming removed 5 bases from V and 1 base from J, with 11 bases in between. CDR1 is SEHNR, CDR2 FQNEAQ, per germline (reference sequence). CDR3 length: 15 residues.

This clonotype has at least ten counts. The chain employs TRBV20-1 and TRBJ2-3; a possible D gene is TRBD1 (5 bases). Germline V gene lookup returns CDR1 DFQATT and CDR2 SNEGSKA (reference sequence). There are 14 residues in the CDR3. The V gene lost 1 base and the J gene lost 3 bases, with 11 bases spanning the gap. The CDR3 bases are TGCAGTGCTAGAGTGCAGGGCTCGACAGATACGCAGTATTTT. This gives the protein CSARVQGSTDTQYF.

V gene TRBV28 combines with J gene TRBJ2-4; D is unclear. The CDR3 covers 20 residues. V gave up 5 bases and J gave up 0 bases, with 26 bases separating them. Per the germline V gene, CDR1 is MDHEN and CDR2 is SYDVKM. The CDR3 here is CASSPTPSDIFTLAKNIQYF. In DNA, the CDR3 is TGTGCCAGCAGTCCAACCCCGAGTGATATTTTCACTCTAGCCAAAAACATTCAGTACTTC.

The rearrangement links TRBV20-1 to TRBJ2-4; 7 bases line up with TRBD2. The germline gives CDR1 DFQATT, CDR2 SNEGSKA (reference sequence). The CDR3 is 16 residues long. Trimming removed 0 bases from V and 1 base from J; junction bases left unmatched: 6. The CDR3 nucleotides read TGCAGTGCTAGAGATTCGATGGGGGGGGCCAAAAACATTCAGTACTTC. Translation gives CSARDSMGGAKNIQYF.

V and J are TRBV9 and TRBJ1-6; D might be TRBD1 (6 bases). This CDR3 contains 15 residues. Germline lookup yields CDR1 SGDLS and CDR2 YYNGEE. The V gene lost 0 bases and the J gene lost 7 bases, with 11 bases spanning the gap. The CDR3 loop is CASSVGGGINSPLHF. The DNA for the CDR3 is TGTGCCAGCAGCGTAGGAGGGGGTATCAATTCACCCCTCCACTTT.

This clonotype was seen ten or more times. The V call is TRBV20-1, the J call TRBJ1-4, with a possible D match to TRBD1 (5 bases). The V gene's germline CDR1 is DFQATT and CDR2 SNEGSKA (reference sequence). Trimming took 1 base from V and 6 from J, leaving 9 bases between them. The CDR3 is made up of 13 amino acids. CDR3 coding DNA: TGCAGTGCTAGAGGGGGGTTCGATGAAAAACTGTTTTTT. Protein sequence: CSARGGFDEKLFF.

The chain is built from TRBV30 and TRBJ2-5; TRBD2 agrees at 9 bases. The germline V gene encodes CDR1 GTSNPN and CDR2 SVGIG (reference sequence). The CDR3 is made up of 14 amino acids. With V trimmed by 5 bases and J by 5 bases, 9 bases remained unmatched. The CDR3: CAWAPGLAVETQYF. The CDR3 DNA sequence: TGTGCCTGGGCCCCGGGACTAGCTGTTGAGACCCAGTACTTC.

This clonotype appeared many times. The chain recombines TRBV7-8 with TRBJ2-7; 9 bases are shared with TRBD2. V lost 3 bases to trimming and J lost 9 bases; unmatched junction nucleotides: 3. The V gene's germline CDR1 is SGHVS and CDR2 FQNEAQ. CDR3 length: 12 residues. The CDR3 DNA sequence: TGTGCCAGCAGCTTCACGACTAGCGGGCAGTACTTC. Protein sequence: CASSFTTSGQYF. The variable domain in full, with the rest retrieved from reference TRBV7-8 and TRBJ2-7, is GAGVSQSPRYKVAKRGQDVALRCDPISGHVSLFWYQQALGQGPEFLTYFQNEAQLDKSGLPSDRFFAERPEGSVSTLKIQRTQQEDSAVYLCASSFTTSGQYFGPGTRLTVT.

The chain recombines TRBV7-9 with TRBJ1-5, with a tentative D call TRBD1 (6 bases). The CDR3 runs 15 residues. The V and J ends lost 4 bases and 5 bases respectively, with 15 bases between them. Germline-derived CDR1 and CDR2 are SEHNR and FQNEAQ (reference sequence). DNA for the CDR3: TGTGCCAGCAGCTACGGAGGGGGTTATGATCAGCCCCAGCATTTT. Translated, it gives CASSYGGGYDQPQHF.

J is TRBJ2-1 and V is TRBV24-1; no reliable D call. The CDR3 loop spans 14 amino acids. Between the trimmed V and J ends, which lost 4 bases and 5 bases, there was a span of 11 bases. Germline V gives CDR1 KGHDR, CDR2 SFDVKD. The CDR3 reads CATSDPSTDNEQFF. In DNA form, the CDR3 reads TGTGCCACCAGTGACCCATCAACAGACAATGAGCAGTTCTTC.

V is TRBV9 and J is TRBJ2-5; 7 bases are a match to TRBD2. The J segment lost 4 bases and the V segment lost 3 bases, leaving 9 bases of the junction unmatched. The germline gives CDR1 SGDLS, CDR2 YYNGEE. The CDR3 runs to 15 residues. CDR3 protein: CASSAKGVAGETQYF. CDR3 DNA sequence: TGTGCCAGCAGCGCAAAGGGAGTAGCGGGAGAGACCCAGTACTTC.

This clonotype was recorded many times. The genes are TRBV5-1 and TRBJ1-2; D unresolved. The germline V gene has CDR1 SGHRS and CDR2 YFSETQ. This CDR3 contains 13 residues. V was trimmed by 2 bases and J by 4 bases, leaving 9 bases between them. The DNA of the CDR3 is TGCGCCAGCAGCTTCACAAAAACCTATGGCTACACCTTC. Protein product: CASSFTKTYGYTF.

V is TRBV7-3 and J is TRBJ2-3; 9 positions match TRBD2. CDR1 SGHTA and CDR2 FQGTGA come from the germline V gene. CDR3 length: 16 residues. V lost 4 bases to trimming and J lost 3 bases; unmatched junction nucleotides: 8. The CDR3 protein is CASSSPSGRRTDTQYF. The CDR3 region has the DNA TGTGCCAGCAGCTCCCCGAGCGGGAGGAGAACAGATACGCAGTATTTT.

V gene TRBV15 combines with J gene TRBJ1-2; tentatively, D is TRBD1 (6 bases). CDR3 length equals 14 residues. V was pared by 0 bases and J by 3 bases, with 8 bases between. Looked up from germline, CDR1 is LNHNV and CDR2 is YYDKDF (reference sequence). For the CDR3, the DNA is TGTGCCACCAGCAGAGATCCAGGGGACTATGGCTACACCTTC. Amino acid sequence: CATSRDPGDYGYTF.

This clonotype was seen many times. This chain joins TRBV12-3 or TRBV12-4 and TRBJ1-6, with D possibly matching TRBD1 (5 bases). This CDR3 is built from 14 residues. The V and J ends lost 6 bases and 0 bases respectively, with 6 bases between them. The CDR3 DNA follows: TGTGCCAGCAGGCAGGGCTCCTATAATTCACCCCTCCACTTT. This translates into CASRQGSYNSPLHF.

This clonotype was found many times. The chain combines TRBV7-2 with TRBJ2-1; D is unclear. Germline CDR1 SGHTA, CDR2 FQGNSA. The V and J ends lost 4 bases and 2 bases respectively, with 18 bases between them. This CDR3 is built from 17 residues. The CDR3: CASSYLPAILPYNEQFF. CDR3 DNA sequence: TGTGCCAGCAGCTACCTCCCTGCCATCCTCCCCTACAATGAGCAGTTCTTC.

This clonotype was seen at least ten times. The genes are TRBV2 and TRBJ2-5; a weak D match, TRBD2 (5 bases). The CDR3 is 14 amino acids. CDR1 and CDR2 (germline): SNHLY, FYNNEI. Trimming took off 2 bases at V and 2 bases at J, with 9 bases between the two ends. The CDR3 here is CASSESSGQETQYF. DNA for the CDR3: TGTGCCAGCAGTGAAAGCAGCGGACAAGAGACCCAGTACTTC.

This clonotype was counted many times. The chain couples TRBV3-1 to TRBJ1-2; possible D gene TRBD1, 6 bases. Germline V gene lookup returns CDR1 LGHDT and CDR2 YNNKEL (reference sequence). The CDR3 is 12 residues long. V lost 4 bases and J 8 bases, leaving 11 bases between the germline ends. CDR3 DNA sequence: TGTGCCAGCAGCCTACAGGGCCGCGGCTACACCTTC. Amino acid sequence: CASSLQGRGYTF.

In this sample, this clonotype turned up many times. The V and J genes are TRBV24-1 and TRBJ1-5, with TRBD1 as a possible D gene (6 bases). The CDR3 is 13 amino acids. Germline V CDR1 and CDR2: KGHDR, SFDVKD. The V gene lost 5 bases and the J gene lost 4 bases, with 8 bases spanning the gap. The CDR3 sequence is CATSVTGNQPQHF. Written as DNA, the CDR3 is TGTGCCACCAGTGTAACAGGGAATCAGCCCCAGCATTTT.

This clonotype was detected ten times or more. This chain links TRBV2 with TRBJ1-6; weak D call: TRBD1 (5 bases). Germline CDR1 reads SNHLY; CDR2 reads FYNNEI. The V gene lost 6 bases and the J gene lost 7 bases, with 13 bases spanning the gap. This CDR3 has 14 amino acids. The CDR3 region is CASSGGGSNSPLHF. The CDR3 bases are TGTGCCAGCAGCGGGGGAGGCTCGAATTCACCCCTCCACTTT.